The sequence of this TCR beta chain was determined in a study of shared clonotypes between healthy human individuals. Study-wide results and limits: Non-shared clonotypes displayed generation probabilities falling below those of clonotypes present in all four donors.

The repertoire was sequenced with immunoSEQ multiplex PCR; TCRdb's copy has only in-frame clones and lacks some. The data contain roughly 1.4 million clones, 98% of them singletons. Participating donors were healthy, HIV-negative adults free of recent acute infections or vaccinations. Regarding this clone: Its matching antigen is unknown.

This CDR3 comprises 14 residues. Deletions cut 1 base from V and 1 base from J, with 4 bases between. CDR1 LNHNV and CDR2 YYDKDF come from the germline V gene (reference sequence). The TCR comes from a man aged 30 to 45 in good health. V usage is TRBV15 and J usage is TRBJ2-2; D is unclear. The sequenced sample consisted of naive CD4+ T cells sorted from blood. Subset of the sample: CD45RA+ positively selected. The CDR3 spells CATSRGRNTGELFF. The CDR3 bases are TGTGCCACCAGCAGAGGGCGGAACACCGGGGAGCTGTTTTTT.